This entry features one T cell receptor (beta chain) sequence. The data are from a study of CD8 T cells in ankylosing spondylitis. The J segment lost 0 bases and the V segment lost 3 bases, leaving 8 bases of the junction unmatched. Germline CDR1 and CDR2: DFQATT and SNEGSKA (reference sequence). This CDR3 has 15 amino acids. Each CDR3 protein is one row after TCRdb ran MiXCR on the 5' RACE reads. The sample consists of roughly 230,000 distinct CDR3 sequences, about a sixth of them appearing once. Sequencing used blood, either unsorted or a sorted T cell fraction (not recorded which). This chain links TRBV20-1 with TRBJ2-7, with 7 bases lining up with TRBD2. This clonotype was sampled from a male donor with ankylosing spondylitis or in good health (not recorded which). The chain's CDR3 is CSARSLAESSYEQYF. In nucleotides, the CDR3 is TGCAGTGCTAGGAGTCTAGCGGAGAGCTCCTACGAGCAGTACTTC.